Each of the 9 T cell receptor beta chains below was sequenced from the same sample in a study of read filtering for tumor transcriptome and immune sequencing. This library used approximately 390 ng RNA and molecular barcoded adaptors spanning alpha/delta and beta/gamma chains. TCRdb re-analysed the reads in MiXCR, keeping a single row per CDR3 protein. The sample carries around 35,000 distinct CDR3 sequences, roughly an eighth recorded once. The sequenced material came from a population of CD138-negative cells sorted from bone marrow. These receptors were obtained from a donor over 35 with multiple myeloma.

About this clonotype: A much more abundant neighbour one base away suggests this may be a read error. V usage is TRBV7-8 and J usage is TRBJ2-6, with no clear D. The germline V gene has CDR1 SGHVS and CDR2 FQNEAQ. The CDR3 is made up of 15 amino acids. V lost 0 bases and J lost 2, with 5 bases in between. The CDR3 DNA sequence: TGTGCCAGCAGCTTAGCAAGCGCTGGGGCCAACGTCCTGACTTTC. Residues: CASSLASAGANVLTF.

This clonotype was counted at least ten times. The chain employs TRBV7-2 and TRBJ2-3; the match to TRBD2 covers 11 bases. The CDR3 is 17 amino acids. The trim removed 5 bases at V and 0 bases at J, leaving 7 bases unmatched. Looked up from germline, CDR1 is SGHTA and CDR2 is FQGNSA. CDR3 residues: CASSEHRTSGSTDTQYF. For the CDR3, the DNA is TGTGCCAGCAGCGAGCATCGGACTAGCGGGAGCACAGATACGCAGTATTTT.

This clonotype was seen many times. V is TRBV5-1 and J is TRBJ2-7, with a tentative D call TRBD2 (6 bases). This CDR3 has 14 amino acids. Between the trimmed V and J ends, which lost 2 bases and 3 bases, there was a span of 12 bases. Germline CDR1 and CDR2: SGHRS and YFSETQ. The CDR3 DNA is TGCGCCAGCAGCTTTACTACCGGGAGCTACGAGCAGTACTTC. Protein: CASSFTTGSYEQYF. Filled out from reference TRBV5-1 and TRBJ2-7, the complete variable domain reads KAGVTQTPRYLIKTRGQQVTLSCSPISGHRSVSWYQQTPGQGLQFLFEYFSETQRNKGNFPGRFSGRQFSNSRSEMNVSTLELGDSALYLCASSFTTGSYEQYFGPGTRLTVT.

At least ten counts were recorded for this clonotype. V gene TRBV5-6 combines with J gene TRBJ2-7; D not certain. Deletions cut 4 bases from V and 6 bases from J, with 8 bases between. The length of the CDR3 is 11 residues. Germline assignment: CDR1 SGHDT and CDR2 YYEEEE. CDR3 protein: CASSIDLEQYF. CDR3 DNA sequence: TGTGCCAGCAGCATTGACCTCGAGCAGTACTTC.

Remarks on this clonotype: A much larger clonotype is one base distant, so this may be a read error. The rearrangement uses TRBV21-1 and TRBJ1-1; the D segment call TRBD1 is taken from the table without a DNA check. TRBV21-1 is a listed pseudogene. The CDR3 spans 16 residues. This CDR3 is CASSNRPGGQNTEALF. CDR3 DNA sequence: TGTGCCAGCAGCAACCGGCCCGGGGGGCAGAACACTGAGGCTCTCTTT.

This clonotype occurred many times. V gene TRBV13 combines with J gene TRBJ2-7, with TRBD2 matching over 13 bases. V shed 5 bases and J 0 bases; nucleotides not matched to a gene: 4. The germline gives CDR1 PRHDT, CDR2 FYEKMQ (reference sequence). The CDR3 has 16 residues. CDR3 nucleotide sequence: TGTGCCAGCAGCAGGGGACTAGCGGGAACCTCCTACGAGCAGTACTTC. It codes for CASSRGLAGTSYEQYF.

The table lists this clonotype with many counts. The chain recombines TRBV11-2 with TRBJ2-1; 8 nucleotides line up with TRBD2. The germline V gene has CDR1 SGHAT and CDR2 FQNNGV. V shed 2 bases and J 4 bases; nucleotides not matched to a gene: 10. There are 17 residues in the CDR3. CDR3 residues: CASSLRLTSGNYNEQFF. The CDR3 DNA reads TGTGCCAGCAGCTTAAGACTAACTAGCGGAAATTACAATGAGCAGTTCTTC.

This clonotype showed up many times. The chain links TRBV20-1 to TRBJ1-5; D uncertain. The V end was cut by 1 base, the J end by 3 bases, with 10 bases between. The CDR3 length is 14 residues. The germline CDR1 and CDR2 sequences are DFQATT and SNEGSKA (reference sequence). The CDR3 region is CSARGVQSNQPQHF. CDR3 sequence (DNA): TGCAGTGCTAGAGGGGTACAGTCCAATCAGCCCCAGCATTTT.

This clonotype was seen many times. V is TRBV9 and J is TRBJ2-1; 15 nucleotides line up with TRBD2. Germline loops: CDR1 SGDLS, CDR2 YYNGEE. V shed 4 bases and J 5 bases; nucleotides not matched to a gene: 4. The CDR3 sequence is 16 residues long. CDR3: CASSQGLAGGDNEQFF. As DNA, the CDR3 is TGTGCCAGCAGCCAGGGACTAGCGGGAGGTGACAATGAGCAGTTCTTC.